Listed here is a single TCR beta chain. This CDR3 contains 13 residues. Germline V gene lookup returns CDR1 SEHNR and CDR2 FQNEAQ (reference sequence). Trimming removed 1 base at V and 7 bases at J, with 8 bases between. This table comes from immunoSEQ multiplex PCR, and its TCRdb copy is limited to in-frame clones, with some not included. The table has around 160,000 clones, 80% to 85% seen once. This sample is drawn from a study of blood T cell repertoires in COVID-19. At the level of the study: There were acute and convalescent COVID-19 samples, and they came from the United States, Italy and Spain. T cells, B-cell-depleted T cells, or PBMCs provided the cDNA or gDNA that served as material.

The clonotype originates from a human donor in a cohort sampled during active COVID-19. This chain links TRBV7-9 with TRBJ1-3; possible D gene TRBD1, 5 bases. The sample consisted of peripheral blood. CDR3 bases: TGTGCCAGCAGCTTAGGCCAGGGTAACACCATATATTTT. This encodes CASSLGQGNTIYF.